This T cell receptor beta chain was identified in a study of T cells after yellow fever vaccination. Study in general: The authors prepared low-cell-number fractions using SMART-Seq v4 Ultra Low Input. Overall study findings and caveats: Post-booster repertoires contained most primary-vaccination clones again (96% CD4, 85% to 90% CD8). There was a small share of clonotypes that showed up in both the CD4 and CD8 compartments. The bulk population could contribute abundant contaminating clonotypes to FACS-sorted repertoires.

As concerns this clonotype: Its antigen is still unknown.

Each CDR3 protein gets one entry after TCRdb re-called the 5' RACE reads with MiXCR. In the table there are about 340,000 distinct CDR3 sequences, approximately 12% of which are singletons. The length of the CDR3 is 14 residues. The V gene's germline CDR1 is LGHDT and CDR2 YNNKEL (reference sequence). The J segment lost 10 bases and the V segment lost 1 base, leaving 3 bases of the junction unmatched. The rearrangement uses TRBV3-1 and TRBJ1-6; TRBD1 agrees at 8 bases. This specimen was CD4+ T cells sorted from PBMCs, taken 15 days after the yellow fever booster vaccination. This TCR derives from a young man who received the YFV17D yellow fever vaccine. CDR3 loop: CASSQGTGYSPLHF. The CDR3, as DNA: TGTGCCAGCAGCCAAGGGACAGGGTACTCACCCCTCCACTTT. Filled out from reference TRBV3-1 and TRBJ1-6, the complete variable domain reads DTAVSQTPKYLVTQMGNDKSIKCEQNLGHDTMYWYKQDSKKFLKIMFSYNNKELIINETVPNRFSPKSPDKAHLNLHINSLELGDSAVYFCASSQGTGYSPLHFGNGTRLTVT.